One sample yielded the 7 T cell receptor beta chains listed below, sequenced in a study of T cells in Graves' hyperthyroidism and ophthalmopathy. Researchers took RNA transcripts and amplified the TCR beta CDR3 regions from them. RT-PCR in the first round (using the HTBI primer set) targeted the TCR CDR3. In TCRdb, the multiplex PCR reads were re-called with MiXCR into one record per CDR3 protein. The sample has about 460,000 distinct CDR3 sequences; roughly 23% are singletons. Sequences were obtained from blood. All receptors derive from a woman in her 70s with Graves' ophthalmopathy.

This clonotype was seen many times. CDR3 sequence reads: CASSEGGLNTEAFF. For the CDR3, the DNA is TGTGCCAGCAGTGAAGGGGGTCTGAACACTGAAGCTTTCTTT. The chain couples TRBV2 to TRBJ1-1; no definite D call. This CDR3 has 14 residues. Germline CDR1 is SNHLY and CDR2 is FYNNEI. V lost 1 base and J 0 bases, leaving 6 bases between the germline ends.

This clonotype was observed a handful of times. The CDR3 reads CSAIRGLAMSEQYF. For the CDR3, the DNA is TGCAGTGCGATCCGAGGACTAGCGATGTCCGAGCAGTACTTC. The chain links TRBV20-1 to TRBJ2-7, with 9 bases matching TRBD2. The germline V gene has CDR1 DFQATT and CDR2 SNEGSKA (reference sequence). The CDR3 has 14 residues. The junction had 12 bases not matched to a gene; V was cut back by 6 bases and J by 6 bases.

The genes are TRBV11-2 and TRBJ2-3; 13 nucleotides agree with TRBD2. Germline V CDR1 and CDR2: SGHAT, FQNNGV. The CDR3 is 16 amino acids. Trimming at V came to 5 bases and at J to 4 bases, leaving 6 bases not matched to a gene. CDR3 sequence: CASSQGLAGVSDTQYF. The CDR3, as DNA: TGTGCCAGCAGCCAAGGACTAGCGGGAGTCTCAGATACGCAGTATTTT. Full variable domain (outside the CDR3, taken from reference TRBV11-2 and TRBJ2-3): EAGVAQSPRYKIIEKRQSVAFWCNPISGHATLYWYQQILGQGPKLLIQFQNNGVVDDSQLPKDRFSAERLKGVDSTLKIQPAKLEDSAVYLCASSQGLAGVSDTQYFGPGTRLTVL.

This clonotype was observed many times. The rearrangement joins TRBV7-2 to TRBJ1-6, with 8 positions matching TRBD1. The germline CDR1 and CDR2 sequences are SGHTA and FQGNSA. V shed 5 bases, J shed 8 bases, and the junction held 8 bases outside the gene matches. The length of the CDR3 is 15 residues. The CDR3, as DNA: TGTGCCAGCAGCCCGGGACAGGCTGGGCATTCACCCCTCCACTTT. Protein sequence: CASSPGQAGHSPLHF.

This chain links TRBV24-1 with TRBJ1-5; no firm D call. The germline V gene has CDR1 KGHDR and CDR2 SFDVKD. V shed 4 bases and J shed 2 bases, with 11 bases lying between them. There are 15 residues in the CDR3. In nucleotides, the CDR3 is TGTGCCACCAGTGACCCCCGCGGGGGCAATCAGCCCCAGCATTTT. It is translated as CATSDPRGGNQPQHF.

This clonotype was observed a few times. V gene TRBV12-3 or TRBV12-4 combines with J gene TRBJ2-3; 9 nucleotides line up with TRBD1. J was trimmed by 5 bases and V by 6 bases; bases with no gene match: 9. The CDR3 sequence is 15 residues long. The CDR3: CASSSNRDRVDTQYF. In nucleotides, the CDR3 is TGTGCCAGCAGCTCAAACCGGGACAGGGTAGATACGCAGTATTTT.

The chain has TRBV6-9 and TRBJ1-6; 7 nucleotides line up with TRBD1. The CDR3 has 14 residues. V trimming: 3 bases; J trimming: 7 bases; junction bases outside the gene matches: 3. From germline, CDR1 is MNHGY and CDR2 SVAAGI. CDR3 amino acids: CASSYLGQNSPLHF. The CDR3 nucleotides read TGTGCCAGCAGTTACCTGGGACAGAATTCACCCCTCCACTTT.